This T cell receptor beta chain was captured in a study of shared clonotypes between healthy human individuals. A word on this clone: No antigen is known for it.

General observations from the study: Read depth was anticipated to influence clonotype sharing among donors. Lower generation probabilities were found for non-shared clonotypes than for those shared by all four donors.

The germline V gene encodes CDR1 SNHLY and CDR2 FYNNEI. V gave up 8 bases and J gave up 8 bases, with 13 bases separating them. The CDR3 has 13 amino acids. The assay was run at deep level. The protocol was immunoSEQ multiplex PCR, while the TCRdb copy is restricted to in-frame clones and leaves out a portion. The data hold about 1.1 million clones, with 78% observed a single time. Specimen: memory CD4+ T cells from PBMCs. Subset of the sample: CD45RA-negative fraction. The receptor comes from a man between 18 and 29 years old in good health. Some clones in this sample may be carry-over from other donors' samples. This chain links TRBV2 with TRBJ1-6, with a possible D match to TRBD1 (5 bases). This CDR3 is CASDEKGYSPLHF. The DNA for the CDR3 is TGTGCCAGCGATGAAAAGGGGTATTCACCCCTCCACTTT.